These 30 T cell receptor beta chains were sequenced from one sample in a study of OX40 agonist ivuxolimab in advanced cancers. Here immunoSEQ multiplex PCR was the method, and the copy in TCRdb shows in-frame clones only, minus some. Of 75,000 to 100,000 clones in the sample, around 85% were seen once. The sequenced sample was CD4+ or CD8+ T cells sorted from blood, obtained in a trial of the OX40 agonist ivuxolimab. Source of these receptors: an adult with an advanced solid tumor such as melanoma, head and neck, liver or kidney cancer.

Here the CDR3 DNA reads TGTGCCAGCAGCAAAAACAGGGTGCCGTTTATAGCGGGCTACACCTTC. It encodes CASSKNRVPFIAGYTF. The rearrangement uses TRBV7-8 and TRBJ1-2; D perhaps matches TRBD1 (6 bases). The CDR3 runs to 16 residues. The germline V gene has CDR1 SGHVS and CDR2 FQNEAQ. Deletions cut 5 bases from V and 8 bases from J, with 24 bases between.

The chain carries TRBV5-1 and TRBJ2-5; D gene ambiguous. Trimming took off 0 bases at V and 2 bases at J, with 8 bases between the two ends. The CDR3 is 14 residues long. Germline assignment: CDR1 SGHRS and CDR2 YFSETQ. The CDR3 spells CASSLDGGQETQYF. As DNA, the CDR3 is TGCGCCAGCAGCTTGGATGGTGGGCAAGAGACCCAGTACTTC.

This chain uses TRBV10-3 with TRBJ2-4; 7 nucleotides match TRBD2. The ends lost 0 bases at V and 5 bases at J; junction bases unmatched: 1. Germline CDR1 ENHRY, CDR2 SYGVKD. This CDR3 contains 14 residues. The CDR3 spells CAISESGLQNIQYF. DNA for the CDR3: TGTGCCATCAGTGAGTCGGGACTACAAAACATTCAGTACTTC.

The chain carries TRBV27 and TRBJ2-5; possibly TRBD1 for D (6 bases). Germline V gene data show CDR1 as MNHEY and CDR2 as SMNVEV (reference sequence). The CDR3 extends over 14 amino acids. The V end lost 2 bases, the J end lost 1 base, and 8 bases lay between the germline ends. CDR3 in amino acids: CASSLRTAQETQYF. Here the CDR3 DNA reads TGTGCCAGCAGTTTACGGACAGCCCAAGAGACCCAGTACTTC.

CDR3 in amino acids: CASTPREPLTEAFF. CDR3 coding DNA: TGTGCCAGTACCCCGCGGGAACCCCTCACTGAAGCTTTCTTT. This chain links TRBV19 with TRBJ1-1; no definite D call. CDR3 length: 14 amino acids. Trimming took 7 bases from V and 4 from J, leaving 16 bases between them. The germline V gene has CDR1 LNHDA and CDR2 SQIVND (reference sequence).

The rearrangement links TRBV27 to TRBJ1-4, with 7 bases identical to TRBD1. V was pared by 6 bases and J by 4 bases, with 5 bases of the junction left unmatched. This CDR3 is built from 14 residues. Germline CDR1 is MNHEY and CDR2 is SMNVEV (reference sequence). CDR3 residues: CASRMGQNNEKLFF. CDR3 nucleotides: TGTGCCAGCAGGATGGGACAGAATAATGAAAAACTGTTTTTT.

CDR3 sequence: CASSLARISAHEQFF. The DNA for the CDR3 is TGTGCCAGCAGCTTAGCGAGGATCTCCGCCCATGAGCAGTTCTTC. This chain joins TRBV7-9 and TRBJ2-1; D is unclear. The V gene lost 0 bases and the J gene lost 8 bases, with 14 bases spanning the gap. In germline, CDR1 is SEHNR, CDR2 FQNEAQ (reference sequence). The CDR3 covers 15 residues.

This clone was counted a single time. The rearrangement joins TRBV20-1 to TRBJ2-5, with TRBD2 identical over 8 bases. The germline V gene has CDR1 DFQATT and CDR2 SNEGSKA (reference sequence). The CDR3 is 11 residues long. The CDR3 protein is CRAGVSETQYF. The DNA of the CDR3 is TGCAGAGCGGGGGTTTCGGAGACCCAGTACTTC.

This chain joins TRBV4-2 and TRBJ1-2; D may be TRBD1 (6 bases). The CDR3 runs 16 residues. Per germline, CDR1 LGHNA and CDR2 YNFKEQ. Trimming removed 3 bases from V and 7 bases from J, with 21 bases in between. The CDR3 here is CASSQPMTGLSGGYTF. The DNA of the CDR3 is TGTGCCAGCAGCCAGCCCATGACAGGCCTTTCGGGTGGCTACACCTTC.

The chain recombines TRBV7-2 with TRBJ2-7; the D gene is possibly TRBD2 (5 bases). Between the trimmed V and J ends, which lost 5 bases and 1 base, there was a span of 18 bases. Germline loops: CDR1 SGHTA, CDR2 FQGNSA. This CDR3 spans 16 amino acids. The CDR3 region has the DNA TGTGCCAGCAGCCGTGGATTCTCAGAGGGTTCCTACGAGCAGTACTTC. Amino acids: CASSRGFSEGSYEQYF.

The chain combines TRBV4-1 with TRBJ2-3; TRBD2 is a possible D gene (5 bases). Germline V gives CDR1 MGHRA, CDR2 YSYEKL. CDR3 size: 15 residues. The germline V and J ends were trimmed by 3 bases and 4 bases, with 14 bases remaining between them. CDR3 residues: CASSQVILGADTQYF. CDR3 DNA sequence: TGCGCCAGCAGCCAGGTTATACTCGGGGCAGATACGCAGTATTTT.

CDR3: CASSGGSPSNTEAFF. CDR3 sequence (DNA): TGCGCCAGCAGCGGAGGGTCGCCCAGTAACACTGAAGCTTTCTTT. V usage is TRBV5-1 and J usage is TRBJ1-1, with D unclear. Trimming left V 4 bases short and J 2 bases short, with 15 bases between. CDR3 size: 15 residues. From germline, CDR1 is SGHRS and CDR2 YFSETQ.

This chain connects TRBV5-6 to TRBJ1-5, with D possibly TRBD1 on 5 matching bases. This CDR3 is 16 amino acids long. V was cut by 1 base and J by 0 bases, with 11 bases left in between. Germline values: CDR1 SGHDT, CDR2 YYEEEE. The CDR3 DNA sequence: TGTGCCAGCAGCTTGTTGGGACGGGATAGCAATCAGCCCCAGCATTTT. It translates to CASSLLGRDSNQPQHF.

This clone has only one observation. The chain links TRBV5-4 to TRBJ2-1, with D unclear. V was cut by 4 bases and J by 7 bases, with 12 bases left in between. This CDR3 has 13 residues. Germline CDR1 SGHNT, CDR2 YYREEE (reference sequence). The CDR3 nucleotides are TGTGCCAGCAGCCTGGGATGGCGAAATGAGCAGTTCTTC. Amino acids: CASSLGWRNEQFF.

J is TRBJ2-2 and V is TRBV4-2; D remains ambiguous. Germline V lookup: CDR1 LGHNA, CDR2 YNFKEQ. The germline V and J ends were trimmed by 0 bases and 0 bases, with 11 bases remaining between them. This CDR3 has 17 residues. CDR3 region: CASSQDQARANTGELFF. CDR3 bases: TGTGCCAGCAGCCAAGATCAAGCGCGTGCGAACACCGGGGAGCTGTTTTTT.

The chain recombines TRBV6-9 with TRBJ1-5; D unclear. Germline CDR1 reads MNHGY; CDR2 reads SVAAGI. The CDR3 is 14 amino acids. V was clipped by 5 bases and J by 0 bases, with 8 bases between them. The CDR3 sequence is CASSQQDSNQPQHF. The DNA of the CDR3 is TGTGCCAGCAGTCAGCAGGATAGCAATCAGCCCCAGCATTTT.

This sequence joins TRBV6-5 and TRBJ2-4, with 7 nucleotides matching TRBD1. CDR1 MNHEY and CDR2 SVGAGI come from the germline V gene. The CDR3 extends over 16 amino acids. Trimming cost V 0 bases and J 5 bases; bases outside gene matches: 7. CDR3 amino acids: CASSYSPTGTENIQYF. DNA for the CDR3: TGTGCCAGCAGTTACTCGCCAACTGGGACAGAAAACATTCAGTACTTC.

This clone was observed a single time. J is TRBJ1-3 and V is TRBV7-3; a possible D gene is TRBD1 (5 bases). In germline, CDR1 is SGHTA, CDR2 FQGTGA. This CDR3 comprises 17 residues. Trimming left V 0 bases short and J 0 bases short, with 12 bases between. CDR3 region: CASSLTPGPNSGNTIYF. The CDR3 DNA sequence: TGTGCCAGCAGCTTAACCCCGGGACCGAACTCTGGAAACACCATATATTTT.

The chain employs TRBV2 and TRBJ2-1, with D tentatively TRBD2 (6 bases). Trimming shortened V by 5 bases and J by 5 bases, and 13 bases separated the two germline ends. The germline V gene encodes CDR1 SNHLY and CDR2 FYNNEI. The length of the CDR3 is 14 residues. The CDR3 DNA reads as TGTGCCAGCAGTTTGGAGGGAGGTAACAATGAGCAGTTCTTC. The encoded protein is CASSLEGGNNEQFF. Variable domain in full (rest from reference TRBV2 and TRBJ2-1): EPEVTQTPSHQVTQMGQEVILRCVPISNHLYFYWYRQILGQKVEFLVSFYNNEISEKSEIFDDQFSVERPDGSNFTLKIRSTKLEDSAMYFCASSLEGGNNEQFFGPGTRLTVL.

The V gene is TRBV5-8, the J gene TRBJ2-5; 7 nucleotides agree with TRBD1. Germline CDR1 and CDR2: SGHTS and YDEGEE. This CDR3 region has 14 residues. The V and J ends lost 4 bases and 5 bases, in that order; junction bases with no gene match: 8. The CDR3 region is CASSAGTVLETQYF. CDR3 nucleotide sequence: TGTGCCAGCAGCGCCGGGACAGTCCTGGAGACCCAGTACTTC.

J is TRBJ1-4 and V is TRBV6-1; 8 bases fit TRBD1. The CDR3 contains 14 residues. Per germline, CDR1 MNHNS and CDR2 SASEGT. Losses at the gene ends were 4 bases for V and 7 bases for J; bases not matched to a gene: 5. The CDR3 coding sequence is TGTGCCAGCAGTGGACAGGGGCTGAGTGAAAAACTGTTTTTT. It yields the protein CASSGQGLSEKLFF.

The rearrangement uses TRBV19 and TRBJ1-1; D unclear. The CDR3 runs to 16 residues. V lost 3 bases and J 1 base, leaving 15 bases between the germline ends. The germline V gene encodes CDR1 LNHDA and CDR2 SQIVND (reference sequence). As DNA, the CDR3 is TGTGCCAGTAGTATGAGGCGATCGGGGAAGAACACTGAAGCTTTCTTT. Its translation is CASSMRRSGKNTEAFF.

This chain uses TRBV12-5 with TRBJ1-1; D not certain. The CDR3 has 13 residues. The V end was cut by 7 bases, the J end by 3 bases, with 12 bases between. Germline lookup yields CDR1 LGHNT and CDR2 FRNRAP. For the CDR3, the DNA is TGTGCTAGTGCGGCGAAGCCGGACACTGAAGCTTTCTTT. It encodes CASAAKPDTEAFF. Full variable domain (outside the CDR3, taken from reference TRBV12-5 and TRBJ1-1): DARVTQTPRHKVTEMGQEVTMRCQPILGHNTVFWYRQTMMQGLELLAYFRNRAPLDDSGMPKDRFSAEMPDATLATLKIQPSEPRDSAVYFCASAAKPDTEAFFGQGTRLTVV.

The chain recombines TRBV28 with TRBJ1-1; 9 nucleotides match TRBD1. There are 13 residues in the CDR3. With V trimmed by 8 bases and J by 4 bases, 5 bases remained unmatched. CDR1 MDHEN and CDR2 SYDVKM come from the germline V gene. In DNA form, the CDR3 reads TGTGCCAGCCGGACAGGGGCGGGCACTGAAGCTTTCTTT. It codes for CASRTGAGTEAFF.

The rearrangement links TRBV7-3 to TRBJ1-3; a weak D match, TRBD1 (5 bases). The CDR3 sequence is 15 residues long. V gave up 3 bases and J gave up 2 bases, with 11 bases separating them. Per germline, CDR1 SGHTA and CDR2 FQGTGA. The CDR3 protein is CASSLGRVPGNTIYF. In DNA, the CDR3 is TGTGCCAGCAGCTTGGGCAGGGTCCCTGGAAACACCATATATTTT.

The chain has TRBV6-1 and TRBJ2-5, with TRBD1 matching over 8 bases. CDR1 and CDR2 (germline): MNHNS, SASEGT. The CDR3 has 15 amino acids. V dropped 5 bases and J dropped 1; count of bases not matched to a gene: 6. CDR3 loop: CASSTGQVSQETQYF. The CDR3 DNA reads TGTGCCAGCAGTACGGGACAGGTATCCCAAGAGACCCAGTACTTC.

Written as DNA, the CDR3 is TGTGCCAGCAGCTTATTTCAAGGGCAGCCCCAGCATTTT. Translation: CASSLFQGQPQHF. This chain connects TRBV7-8 to TRBJ1-5; D is ambiguous. There are 13 residues in the CDR3. Germline CDR1 and CDR2: SGHVS and FQNEAQ. The V and J ends lost 2 bases and 7 bases respectively, with 9 bases between them.

The chain combines TRBV5-1 with TRBJ2-5; TRBD1 or TRBD2 may be the D gene (5 bases each). Trimming shortened V by 3 bases and J by 5 bases, and 17 bases separated the two germline ends. The CDR3 runs 15 residues. Germline V gives CDR1 SGHRS, CDR2 YFSETQ. CDR3 sequence: CASSWGTPDGETQYF. The DNA of the CDR3 is TGCGCCAGCAGCTGGGGGACCCCGGATGGGGAGACCCAGTACTTC.

V gene TRBV18 combines with J gene TRBJ1-4; tentatively, D is TRBD1 (5 bases). Trimming pared 3 bases from V and 4 bases from J, leaving 9 bases between. Germline V gene lookup returns CDR1 KGHSH and CDR2 LQKENI. This CDR3 is built from 14 residues. CDR3: CASSPTVGNEKLFF. DNA for the CDR3: TGTGCCAGCTCACCGACAGTCGGTAATGAAAAACTGTTTTTT.

The rearrangement uses TRBV4-2 and TRBJ1-2, with D maybe TRBD1 (5 bases). Per the germline V gene, CDR1 is LGHNA and CDR2 is YNFKEQ. CDR3 length equals 14 residues. The V and J ends lost 4 bases and 12 bases respectively, with 21 bases between them. CDR3 loop: CASSPLRTTGDHTF. The CDR3 nucleotides read TGTGCCAGCAGCCCCCTCAGGACCACGGGGGATCACACCTTC.